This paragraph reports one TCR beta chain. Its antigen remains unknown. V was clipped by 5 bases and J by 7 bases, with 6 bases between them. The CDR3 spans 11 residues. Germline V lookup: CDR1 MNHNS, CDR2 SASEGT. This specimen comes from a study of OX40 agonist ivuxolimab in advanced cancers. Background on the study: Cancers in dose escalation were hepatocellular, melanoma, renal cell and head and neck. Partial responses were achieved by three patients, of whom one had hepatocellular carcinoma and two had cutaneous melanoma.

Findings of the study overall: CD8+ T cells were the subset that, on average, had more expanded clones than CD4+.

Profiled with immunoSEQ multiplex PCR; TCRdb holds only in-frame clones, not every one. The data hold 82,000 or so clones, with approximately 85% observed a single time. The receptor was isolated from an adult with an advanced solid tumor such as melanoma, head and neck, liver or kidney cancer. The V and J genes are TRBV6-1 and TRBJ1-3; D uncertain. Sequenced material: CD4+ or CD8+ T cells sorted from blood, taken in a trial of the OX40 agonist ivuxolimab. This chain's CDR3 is CASSYGNTIYF. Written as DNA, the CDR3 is TGTGCCAGCAGTTACGGCAACACCATATATTTT.